This T cell receptor beta chain was identified during a study of blood T cell repertoires in COVID-19. About the study: Acute and convalescent COVID-19 samples came from the United States, Italy and Spain.

Trimming cost V 6 bases and J 4 bases, with 12 bases left between them. Germline loops: CDR1 SEHNR, CDR2 FQNEAQ (reference sequence). The CDR3 loop spans 13 amino acids. The authors' processing: The authors estimated nucleated cell counts from reference gene primer amplification. Some clones are missing from TCRdb's copy, which holds only in-frame ones; the method was immunoSEQ multiplex PCR. The V and J calls and the clone size are those of that table, but D and trimming were determined from the DNA. The data hold roughly 260,000 clones, with roughly 87% observed a single time. The sequence was obtained from a woman between 50 and 59 years old who had recovered from COVID-19. Sample: peripheral blood. This sequence joins TRBV7-9 and TRBJ1-2; D gene uncertain. The CDR3 here is CASRSGTAYGYTF. The DNA of the CDR3 is TGTGCCAGCAGATCGGGAACAGCCTATGGCTACACCTTC.